This record concerns one T cell receptor (beta chain) sequence. Original methodology: Amplification with reference gene primers provided the estimates of nucleated cell counts. Method: immunoSEQ multiplex PCR; TCRdb's copy keeps in-frame clones and lacks some. The DNA was the basis for D and trimming; V, J and clone size are from that table. The sample shows 200,000 to 250,000 clones, 88% of them seen only once. The data belong to a study of blood T cell repertoires in COVID-19. Study at large: Acute-phase and convalescent COVID-19 samples originated in the United States, Italy and Spain. The analysed material was cDNA or gDNA that came from T cells, B-cell-depleted T cells, or PBMCs.

Sequenced input: peripheral blood. The receptor was derived from a man aged 18 to 30 with active or convalescent COVID-19.

CDR3 DNA sequence: TGCGCCAGCAGCCCCGGGACAGGGGCCTACGAGCAGTACTTC. Translated, it gives CASSPGTGAYEQYF. The chain carries TRBV5-1 and TRBJ2-7; 10 nucleotides match TRBD1. In germline, CDR1 is SGHRS, CDR2 YFSETQ. This CDR3 contains 14 residues. V gave up 4 bases and J gave up 2 bases; unmatched junction bases: 3.